The clone carrying this T cell receptor (beta chain) was recorded once. Its antigen is currently unknown. Assembly of TCR beta libraries relied on iRepertoire HTBI primers together with Arm-PCR of CDR3 regions. Via MiXCR, TCRdb re-called the multiplex PCR reads, giving one row per CDR3 protein. The sample shows 420,000 or so distinct CDR3 sequences, about a quarter of them seen only once. V was clipped by 5 bases and J by 0 bases; unmatched bases: 7. CDR1 SQVTM and CDR2 ANQGSEA come from the germline V gene. CDR3 length: 15 amino acids. This sample was included in a study of regulatory T cells in long-lasting Graves disease. As for time point: persistent/refractory GD, antithyroid drugs over 5 years with positive TRAb. After RNA was extracted from PBMCs, the TCR library was made from it. The source of the patients was an endocrinology department in Xi'an, China. Study results and caveats: Persistent patients shared more public clonotypes (over 2,500) than new patients (roughly 1,000). Persistent disease samples used TRBV28, TRBJ1-2 and TRBJ2-5 preferentially.

The chain links TRBV29-1 to TRBJ1-3, with TRBD1 matching 7 bases. The specimen was peripheral blood mononuclear cells (PBMCs), collected when the disease was refractory, from a patient treated with antithyroid drugs. The source is a female donor with Graves disease. CDR3 nucleotides: TGCAGCGTTTCGACAGGGTTAAGCTCTGGAAACACCATATATTTT. The encoded protein is CSVSTGLSSGNTIYF.